This TCR beta chain was recorded in a study of cytomegalovirus exposure and HLA in healthy donors. Per the germline V gene, CDR1 is MDHEN and CDR2 is SYDVKM. The CDR3 contains 12 residues. The V and J ends lost 3 bases and 11 bases respectively, with 13 bases between them. With respect to this clone: Its antigen is unidentified.

Points from the study as a whole: With later analysis, a missense DCLRE1C variant became linked to TCR beta V- and J-gene trimming.

Both 60 Vbeta primers and 13 Jbeta primers went into the PCR. Data came from immunoSEQ multiplex PCR; TCRdb stores just in-frame clones and leaves some out. The table records under 150,000 clones, more than 60% of them present only once. The sequence derives from a woman between 35 and 50 years old in good health and CMV-seronegative. V is TRBV28 and J is TRBJ1-1; D call uncertain. The specimen was PBMCs. In DNA, the CDR3 is TGTGCCAGCAGTTTGCGGCCCACTGGTGCTTTCTTT. Amino acids: CASSLRPTGAFF. Combining the CDR3 with reference TRBV28 and TRBJ1-1 gives the whole variable domain DVKVTQSSRYLVKRTGEKVFLECVQDMDHENMFWYRQDPGLGLRLIYFSYDVKMKEKGDIPEGYSVSREKKERFSLILESASTNQTSMYLCASSLRPTGAFFGQGTRLTVV.